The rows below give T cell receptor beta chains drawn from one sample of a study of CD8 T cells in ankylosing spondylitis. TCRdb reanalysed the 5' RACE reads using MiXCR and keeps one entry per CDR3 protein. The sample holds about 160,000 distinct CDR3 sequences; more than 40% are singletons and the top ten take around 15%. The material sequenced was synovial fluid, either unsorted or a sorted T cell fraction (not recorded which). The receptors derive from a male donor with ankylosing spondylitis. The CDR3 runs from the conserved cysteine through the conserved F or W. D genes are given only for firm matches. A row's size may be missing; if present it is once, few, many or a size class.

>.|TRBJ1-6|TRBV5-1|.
TGCGCCAGCAGCTTGCTCAGACAAGGGTATAATTCACCCCTCCACTTT
CASSLLRQGYNSPLHF
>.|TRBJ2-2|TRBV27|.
TGTGCCAGCAGTTGGCAGGGGGAGGCCGGGGAGCTGTTTTTT
CASSWQGEAGELFF
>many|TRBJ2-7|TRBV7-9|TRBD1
TGTGCCAGCAGCTTAGCCGGGACAGGGGGTTACGAGCAGTACTTC
CASSLAGTGGYEQYF
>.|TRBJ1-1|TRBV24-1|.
TGTGCCACCAGTGACCCAAAACAGGGCACTGAAGCTTTCTTT
CATSDPKQGTEAFF
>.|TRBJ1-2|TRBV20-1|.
TGCAGTGCAACCGGGACATCACTTGTAGGGCTCCCTGATGGCTACACCTTC
CSATGTSLVGLPDGYTF
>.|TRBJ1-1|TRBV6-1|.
TGTGCCAGCAGTGAATTTACGGGGAGGTGGGCCGAAGCTTTCTTT
CASSEFTGRWAEAFF
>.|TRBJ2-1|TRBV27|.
TGTGCCAGCAGTTTATTGGCGGGTCACGCCTACAATGAGCAGTTCTTC
CASSLLAGHAYNEQFF
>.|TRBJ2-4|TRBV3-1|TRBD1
TGTGCCAGCAGCCAAATAAGGGACAGAAACATTCAGTACTTC
CASSQIRDRNIQYF
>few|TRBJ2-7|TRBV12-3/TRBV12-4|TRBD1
TGTGCCAGCAGTTTAGCGCAGGGACAGGACTCCTACGAGCAGTACTTC
CASSLAQGQDSYEQYF
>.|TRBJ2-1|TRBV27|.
TGTGCCAGCAGTTCGTCCGGTTCCGGGATCTCCTACAATGAGCAGTTCTTC
CASSSSGSGISYNEQFF
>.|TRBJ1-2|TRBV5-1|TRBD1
TGCGCCAGCGGAGCGGGACAGCCGTATGGCTACACCTTC
CASGAGQPYGYTF
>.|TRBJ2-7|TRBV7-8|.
TGTGCCAGCAGCTTTAGAGCTCGGCTGGGTTACGAGCAGTACTTC
CASSFRARLGYEQYF
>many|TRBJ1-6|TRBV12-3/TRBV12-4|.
TGTGCCAGCAGTCGGATCGGGACGCACAATTCACCCCTCCACTTT
CASSRIGTHNSPLHF
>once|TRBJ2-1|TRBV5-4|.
TGTGCCAGCAGCGTCGTGCGGGCCGATGAGCAGTTCTTC
CASSVVRADEQFF
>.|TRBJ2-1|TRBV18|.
TGTGCCAGCTCATACTTAGCGGAGTTCTCCTACAATGAGCAGTTCTTC
CASSYLAEFSYNEQFF
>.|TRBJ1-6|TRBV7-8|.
TGTGCCAGCAGCTTAACCCTCAGGCTAGTTAATTCACCCCTCCACTTT
CASSLTLRLVNSPLHF
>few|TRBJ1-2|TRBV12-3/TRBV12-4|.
TGTGCCAGCGGTGCCGGCCCAATCTATGGCTACACCTTC
CASGAGPIYGYTF
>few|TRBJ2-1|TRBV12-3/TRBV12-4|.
TGTGCCATCGGACCCTACAATGAGCAGTTCTTC
CAIGPYNEQFF
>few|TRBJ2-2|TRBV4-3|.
TGCGCCAGCAGCCCCGGGGGCGAGGCCGGGGAGCTGTTTTTT
CASSPGGEAGELFF
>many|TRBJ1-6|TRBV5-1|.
TGCGCCAGCAGCTTCGGACTTAGGGATTCACCCCTCCACTTT
CASSFGLRDSPLHF
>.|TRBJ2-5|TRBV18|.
TGTGCCAGCTCACCAAGCAACGAAGGGGTAGGAGAGACCCAGTACTTC
CASSPSNEGVGETQYF
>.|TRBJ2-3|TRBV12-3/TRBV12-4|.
TGTGCCAGCACTCCAACAGGGTCATGGAGCACAGATACGCAGTATTTT
CASTPTGSWSTDTQYF
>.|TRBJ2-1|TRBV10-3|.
TGTGCCATCAGTGACCCAAAAGGACGGGGGTACAATGAGCAGTTCTTC
CAISDPKGRGYNEQFF
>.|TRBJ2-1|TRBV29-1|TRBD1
TGCAGCGCCAGGGACAGGGGAGTGAATGAGCAGTTCTTC
CSARDRGVNEQFF
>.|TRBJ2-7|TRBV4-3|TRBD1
TGCGCCAGCAGCGTAGGACAGGGGTACCCCTACGAGCAGTACTTC
CASSVGQGYPYEQYF
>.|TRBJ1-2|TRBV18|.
TGTGCCAGCTCACGCCTGAGGGCAGGGGATGGCTACACCTTC
CASSRLRAGDGYTF
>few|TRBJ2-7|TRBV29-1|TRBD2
TGCAGCGTAGAATTGGGAGGGCCTTACGAGCAGTACTTC
CSVELGGPYEQYF
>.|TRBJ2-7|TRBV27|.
TGTGCCAGCAGTTTAATCAGGGGTTCCTACGAGCAGTACTTC
CASSLIRGSYEQYF
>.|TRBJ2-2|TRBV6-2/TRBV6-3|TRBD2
TGTGCCAGCAGTCCCCTGGGACTAGCGGGGGGCCTAGACACCGGGGAGCTGTTTTTT
CASSPLGLAGGLDTGELFF
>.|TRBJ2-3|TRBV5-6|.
TGTGCCAGCAGCTCCGCGGGGGCGGGGGCCACAGATACGCAGTATTTT
CASSSAGAGATDTQYF
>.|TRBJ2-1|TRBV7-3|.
TGTGCCAGCAGCTTAAGTGCCGGGAGCGAAAATGAGCAGTTCTTC
CASSLSAGSENEQFF
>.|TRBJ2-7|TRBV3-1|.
TGTGCCAGCAGCCACCTCTGGTACGAGCAGTACTTC
CASSHLWYEQYF
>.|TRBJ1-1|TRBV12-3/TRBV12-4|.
TGTGCCAGCACCCTGGGTCGTTTTAGAGGGGCGGACACTGAAGCTTTCTTT
CASTLGRFRGADTEAFF
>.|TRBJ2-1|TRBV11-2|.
TGTGCCAGCAGCTTAGATACGCCGAGCTCCTACAATGAGCAGTTCTTC
CASSLDTPSSYNEQFF
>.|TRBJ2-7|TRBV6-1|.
TGTGCCAGCAGTGTTCGGGCCCCAGGGGTATCGTACGAGCAGTACTTC
CASSVRAPGVSYEQYF
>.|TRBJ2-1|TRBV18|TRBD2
TGTGCCAGCTCACCCGGCGGGGGGGCCTACAATGAGCAGTTCTTC
CASSPGGGAYNEQFF
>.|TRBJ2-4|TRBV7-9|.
TGTGCCAGCAGCTTAGAGGGTACTAGCTTGGGTCAGTACTTC
CASSLEGTSLGQYF
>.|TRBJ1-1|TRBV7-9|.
TGTGCCAGCAGCGTCGGGACTCCTGAAGCTTTCTTT
CASSVGTPEAFF
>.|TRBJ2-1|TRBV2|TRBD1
TGTGCGAGCCGGACAGGACATCCCAATGAGCAGTTCTTC
CASRTGHPNEQFF
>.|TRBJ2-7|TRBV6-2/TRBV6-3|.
TGTGCCAGCAGTGCCCCCGAGGCACCCCCCCACGAGCAGTACTTC
CASSAPEAPPHEQYF
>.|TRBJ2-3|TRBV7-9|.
TGTGCCAGCAGCTTAGGATATAGGGGGTTGAGCACAGATACGCAGTATTTT
CASSLGYRGLSTDTQYF
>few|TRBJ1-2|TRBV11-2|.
TGTGCCAGCAGCGCTCCCTCCCCCACCGACTATGGCTACACCTTC
CASSAPSPTDYGYTF